This T cell receptor beta chain was identified during a study of human T cells and chemical hapten exposure. This clonotype was seen a few times. Its antigen is undetermined. In TCRdb, the RACE reads were re-called with MiXCR into one record per CDR3 protein. Among around 150,000 distinct CDR3 sequences listed, 25% to 35% were seen once. Study outcomes and limitations: Counts of expanded TCRs (at PT1) showed a positive correlation with patch test score.

This CDR3 is built from 15 residues. V was cut by 0 bases and J by 0 bases, with 11 bases left in between. The V gene's germline CDR1 is DFQATT and CDR2 SNEGSKA (reference sequence). The time point was: patch test 3, about 24 weeks after DPC sensitization. The treatment is: therapeutic diphenylcyclopropenone sensitization with weekly scalp DPC. This sequence was found in a young woman with alopecia areata. Some clones in this sample may be carry-over from other donors' samples. Sample: whole blood, taken in connection with sensitization to the hapten diphenylcyclopropenone (DPC). The chain joins TRBV20-1 to TRBJ1-2, with D uncertain. The CDR3 loop reads CSARDLAVANYGYTF. As DNA, the CDR3 is TGCAGTGCTAGAGATTTGGCCGTAGCTAACTATGGCTACACCTTC.